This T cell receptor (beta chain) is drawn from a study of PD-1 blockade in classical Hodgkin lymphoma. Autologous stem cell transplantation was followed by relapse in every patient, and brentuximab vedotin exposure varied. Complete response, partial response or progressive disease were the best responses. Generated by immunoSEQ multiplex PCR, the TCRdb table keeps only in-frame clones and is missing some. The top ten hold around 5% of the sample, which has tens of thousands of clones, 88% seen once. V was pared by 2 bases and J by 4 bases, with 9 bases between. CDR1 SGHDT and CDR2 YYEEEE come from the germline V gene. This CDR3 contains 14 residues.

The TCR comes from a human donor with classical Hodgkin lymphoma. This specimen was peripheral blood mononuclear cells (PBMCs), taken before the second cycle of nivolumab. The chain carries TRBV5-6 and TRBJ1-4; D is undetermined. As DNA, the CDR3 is TGTGCCAGCAGCTTAACAGTCTTTAATGAAAAACTGTTTTTT. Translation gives CASSLTVFNEKLFF.